This is a list of T cell receptor beta chains from one sample in a study of identical twins. TCRdb independently ran MiXCR on the 5' RACE reads; one entry per CDR3 protein. The table has hundreds of thousands of distinct CDR3 sequences, 9% to 15% seen once. These data were also filed under a second study, of yellow fever vaccine responses in identical twins.

The specimen sequenced was PBMCs. All receptors come from a woman between 18 and 29 years old in good health. The CDR3 runs from the conserved cysteine through the conserved F or W. Each record gives: clone size, V gene, CDR3 protein. Expanded clones are given a class, and other clones once, few, many or no size at all.

- TRBV7-9 CASSIVGTGPYNEQFF
- TRBV6-5 CASSYSIGTGRSGANVLTF
- TRBV20-1 CSAHRVAGGEETQYF
few TRBV9 CASSPSAPLAGLDTQYF
- TRBV29-1 CSVDTEAFF
many TRBV12-3/TRBV12-4 CASTATPTNYGYTF
few TRBV20-1 CSAPMGDRSYNEQFF
few TRBV29-1 CALLSYNEQFF
many TRBV7-9 CASSLTTGNTEAFF
- TRBV28 CASSGSVRETQYF
- TRBV11-1 CASSLAFRLAATQETQYF
- TRBV2 CASSEEYGGYQPQHF
- TRBV18 CASSSSGYYEQYF
- TRBV7-8 CASSQELALEQYF
few TRBV12-3/TRBV12-4 CASSSGRLSGANVLTF
many TRBV11-2 CASSRDGNYGYTF
- TRBV12-3/TRBV12-4 CASSSGLAGNTGELFF
- TRBV11-2 CASSLEGRLAGNTDTQYF
few TRBV19 CASSIGLSGANVLTF